This T cell receptor (beta chain) originates from a study of shared clonotypes between healthy human individuals. Study findings and constraints: Researchers found naive subsets generally carried larger estimated richness than memory subsets. The generation probabilities recorded for non-shared clonotypes fell below those of clonotypes shared by all four donors.

Method: immunoSEQ multiplex PCR; TCRdb's copy keeps in-frame clones and lacks some. Among 800,000 or so clones listed, approximately 96% were seen once. This CDR3 is built from 16 residues. Germline-derived CDR1 and CDR2 are SGHTS and YDEGEE. Trimming removed 0 bases from V and 7 bases from J; junction bases left unmatched: 9. CD45RO-negative CD8 cells positively selected for CCR7 made up the naive population, which excluded terminally differentiated effector memory CD45RA+ cells. Comment on this clone: Its antigen is still unknown.

The sample was naive CD8+ T cells sorted from blood. This clonotype was obtained from a young man in good health. This sequence joins TRBV5-8 and TRBJ2-7; 11 bases are shared with TRBD2. CDR3 in DNA: TGTGCCAGCAGCTTGGGGGGTCTAGCGGGAGGAGATGAGCAGTACTTC. This codes for CASSLGGLAGGDEQYF.